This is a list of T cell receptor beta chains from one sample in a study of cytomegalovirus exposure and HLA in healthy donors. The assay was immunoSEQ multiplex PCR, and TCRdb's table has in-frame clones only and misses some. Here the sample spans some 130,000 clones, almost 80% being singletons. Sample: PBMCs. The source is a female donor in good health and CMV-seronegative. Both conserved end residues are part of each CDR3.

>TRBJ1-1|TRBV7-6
CASSPSGAMNTEAFF
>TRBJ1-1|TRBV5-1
CASSSRGPNTEAFF
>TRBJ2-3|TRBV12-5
CASGFTSGSPTDTQYF
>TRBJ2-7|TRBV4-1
CASSQESGSYEQYF
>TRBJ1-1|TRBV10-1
CASCDWELTEAFF
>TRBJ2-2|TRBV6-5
CASTLSSGTGELFF
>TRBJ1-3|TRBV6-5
CASSPRTAGNTIYF
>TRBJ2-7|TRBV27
CASSFSFRPGQEDEQYF
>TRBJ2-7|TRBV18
CASSPREFYEQYF
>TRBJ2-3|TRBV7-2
CASSLGPTDTQYF
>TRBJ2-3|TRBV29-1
CSVEDYAGADTQYF
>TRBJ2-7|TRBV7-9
CSSSFRANSYEQYF
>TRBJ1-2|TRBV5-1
CASSLMVSDYGYTF
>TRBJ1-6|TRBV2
CASSEQGNSPLHF
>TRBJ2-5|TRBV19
CASSLTGRGGARETQYF
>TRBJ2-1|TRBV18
CASSFWAGVNEQFF
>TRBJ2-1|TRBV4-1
CASSRSGSYNEQFF
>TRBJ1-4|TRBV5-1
CASSLSGGTNEKLFF
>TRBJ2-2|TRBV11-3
CASSLASAGANTGELFF
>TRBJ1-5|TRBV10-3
CAISGVGANQPQHF
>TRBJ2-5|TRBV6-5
CASSRSGRASGEQYF
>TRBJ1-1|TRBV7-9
CASSLRGAGNTEAFF
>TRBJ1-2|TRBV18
CASSPPREGYGYTF
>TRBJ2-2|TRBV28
CASIPPGVAGELFF
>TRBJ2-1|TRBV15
CATSRAGTGYNEQFF
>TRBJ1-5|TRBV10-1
CASSSRQGRDQPQHF
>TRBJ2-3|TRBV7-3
CASSPYGQSTDTQYF
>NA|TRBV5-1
CASSLTPGTGTYEQYF
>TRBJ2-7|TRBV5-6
CASSHDRVGNEQYF
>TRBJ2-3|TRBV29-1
CSVRIVAGTQYF
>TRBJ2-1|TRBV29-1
CSVGWWEDNEQFF
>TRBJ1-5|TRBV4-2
CASSPGTAQPQPQHF
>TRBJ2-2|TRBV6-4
CASSERDTGELFF
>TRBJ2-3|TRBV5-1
CASSPGLAGSTDTQYF
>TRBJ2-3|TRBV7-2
CASSLGGDTDTQYF
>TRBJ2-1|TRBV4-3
CASSHTAVSYNEQFF
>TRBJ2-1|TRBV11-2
CASSVGVGSYNEQFF
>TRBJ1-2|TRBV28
CASRTANYGYTF
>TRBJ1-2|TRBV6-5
CASSYLDRADGYTF
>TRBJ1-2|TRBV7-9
CASSLARQGVYGYTF
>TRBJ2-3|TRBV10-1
CASSESVRYTDTQYF
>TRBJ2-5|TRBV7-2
CASSPDRGRQETQYF
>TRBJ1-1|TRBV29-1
CSVEDRTGTEAFF
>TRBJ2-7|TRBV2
CASSGRGLGLEQYF
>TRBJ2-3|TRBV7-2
CASRPPGLATDTQYF
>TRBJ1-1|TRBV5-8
CASSLSLQARKAFF
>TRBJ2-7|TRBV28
CASSLAGSRSYEQYF
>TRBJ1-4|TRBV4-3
CASSPRSGPNEKLFF
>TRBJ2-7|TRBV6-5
CASRGSGGNEQYF